This T cell receptor (beta chain) was sequenced for a study of blood T cell repertoires in COVID-19. The overall study: Spain, Italy and the United States supplied samples that represented acute and convalescent COVID-19. PBMCs, B-cell-depleted T cells, or T cells provided the cDNA or gDNA that made up the material.

The CDR3 spans 14 residues. V shed 2 bases and J shed 4 bases, with 11 bases lying between them. Germline CDR1 and CDR2: SEHNR and FQNEAQ (reference sequence). A few counts support this clone. Clones were read by immunoSEQ multiplex PCR, and TCRdb kept only the in-frame ones, dropping some. The table has over 150,000 clones, roughly 83% seen once. The specimen was peripheral blood. The TCR originated in a woman in her sixties or seventies with acute or convalescent COVID-19. The genes are TRBV7-9 and TRBJ1-2; no clear D gene. CDR3 sequence reads: CASSLSGLTYGYTF. The CDR3 coding sequence is TGTGCCAGCAGCTTAAGCGGGTTAACCTATGGCTACACCTTC.